The rows below give T cell receptor beta chains drawn from one sample of a study of neurological immune-mediated disorders. TCRdb fed the 5' RACE reads into MiXCR, producing one record per CDR3 protein. The sample has approximately 50,000 distinct CDR3 sequences; approximately 10% are singletons. Sequencing used PBMCs. The receptors derive from a man between 65 and 85 years old with HTLV-1-associated myelopathy (HAM/TSP). The CDR3 runs from the conserved cysteine through the conserved F or W. D genes are given only for firm matches. Only some rows state a clone size, as once, few, many or a class for expanded clones.

J	V	size	D	DNA	CDR3
TRBJ1-6	TRBV7-2	many	NA	TGTGCCAGCAGACATCGAGAGGGTAATTCACCCCTCCACTTT	CASRHREGNSPLHF
TRBJ2-3	TRBV28	NA	NA	TGTGCCAGCAGTTTGGGCGGGTCCGGGCGTACGCAGTATTTT	CASSLGGSGRTQYF
TRBJ1-6	TRBV5-1	many	NA	TGCGCCAGCAGCTTGGGGTCCGGGACCGGCACTTCACCCCTCCACTTT	CASSLGSGTGTSPLHF
TRBJ2-7	TRBV12-3/TRBV12-4	many	TRBD2	TGTGCCAGCAGTTTAAAGCGGGAGATGTTGGGGGAGCAGTACTTC	CASSLKREMLGEQYF
TRBJ2-3	TRBV9	many	TRBD2	TGTGCCAGCAGCGGATTACTAGCGGGAGCCGGGGATACGCAGTATTTT	CASSGLLAGAGDTQYF
TRBJ2-7	TRBV5-5	many	NA	TGTGCCAGCAGCCCGGGACGGGGAACCGAGCAGTACTTC	CASSPGRGTEQYF
TRBJ1-5	TRBV19	many	NA	TGTGCCAGTAGTATAGATCGGGGCGGAGGGAGCAATCAGCCCCAGCATTTT	CASSIDRGGGSNQPQHF
TRBJ1-3	TRBV6-5	many	NA	TGTGCCAGCAGTTACGGGGGTACTGGAAACACCATATATTTT	CASSYGGTGNTIYF
TRBJ2-1	TRBV5-1	many	TRBD2	TGCGCCAGCAGCATTAGCGGGAACTCCTACAATGAGCAGTTCTTC	CASSISGNSYNEQFF
TRBJ1-4	TRBV7-2	once	NA	TGTGCCAGCAGCCCTCGACCGTCAACTAATGAAAAACTGCTTTTC	CASSPRPSTNEKLLF
TRBJ2-7	TRBV10-3	many	TRBD1	TGTGCCATCAGCATCGACAGGGCCTACGAGCAGTACTTC	CAISIDRAYEQYF
TRBJ2-7	TRBV20-1	many	TRBD1	TGCAGTGCTAGAGCCCAGGACAGGTTAAGGAACTACGAGCAGTACTTC	CSARAQDRLRNYEQYF
TRBJ2-2	TRBV14	many	NA	TGTGCCAGCAGGAGCGCTCCGGGGGCCGGGGAGCTGTTTTTT	CASRSAPGAGELFF
TRBJ2-2	TRBV5-6	few	TRBD2	TGTGCCAGCAGCGAAGGACTAGGTCGAACCGGGGAGCTGTTTTTT	CASSEGLGRTGELFF
TRBJ2-1	TRBV27	many	TRBD2	TGTGCCAGCAGTTTAAGGGCAGGGAGGGGCAATGAGCAGTTCTTC	CASSLRAGRGNEQFF
TRBJ2-1	TRBV4-1	many	NA	TGCGCCAGCAGCTTAAGTCACAATGAGCAGTTCTTC	CASSLSHNEQFF
TRBJ2-1	TRBV21-1	many	NA	TGTGCCAGCAGCAAGCCCGGGACAGGGCTCAATGAGCAGTTCTTC	CASSKPGTGLNEQFF
TRBJ2-3	TRBV29-1	many	TRBD1	TGCAGCGGCCGACAGGGGTCTGCCACAGATACGCAGTATTTT	CSGRQGSATDTQYF
TRBJ2-3	TRBV6-1	many	NA	TGTGCCAGCAGGCCAGGGCAGGATACGCAGTATTTT	CASRPGQDTQYF
TRBJ2-1	TRBV5-1	many	TRBD2	TGCGCCAGCACGGGAATAGCGGGCTCCTACAATGAGCAGTTCTTC	CASTGIAGSYNEQFF
TRBJ2-7	TRBV24-1	many	NA	TGTGCCACCGCCGAGTCAGGGCGACACGAGCAGTACTTC	CATAESGRHEQYF
TRBJ2-3	TRBV20-1	few	NA	TGCAGTGCTAGAGATCCAGTCGTTAATACGCAGTATTTT	CSARDPVVNTQYF
TRBJ2-2	TRBV5-1	many	NA	TGCGCCAGCAGCTTGGCGGGGGGCATCAGAGCCGGGGAGCTGTTTTTT	CASSLAGGIRAGELFF
TRBJ2-5	TRBV7-3	many	NA	TGTGCCAGCAGCTTAGTTTATGGGGAGGCCCAGTACTTC	CASSLVYGEAQYF
TRBJ2-7	TRBV28	many	TRBD1	TGTGCCAGCAGTTTTCGAGGGGGCAGGGTCGAGCAGTACTTC	CASSFRGGRVEQYF
TRBJ2-6	TRBV5-1	many	TRBD2	TGCGCCAGCAGCTTCGGGGGGGCCTCTGGGGCCAACGTCCTGACTTTC	CASSFGGASGANVLTF
TRBJ2-3	TRBV20-1	many	TRBD2	TGCAGTGCGAGAGGGACTAGCGGGAGAACAGATACGCAGTATTTT	CSARGTSGRTDTQYF
TRBJ2-3	TRBV5-1	many	TRBD1	TGCGCCAGCAGCTTTCTCACGGGACAGGGAACAGATACGCAGTATTTT	CASSFLTGQGTDTQYF
TRBJ2-3	TRBV11-3	many	NA	TGTGCCAGCAGCTTTACAGGGCTAGGAACAGATACGCAGTATTTT	CASSFTGLGTDTQYF
TRBJ2-7	TRBV7-7	medium-sized	TRBD1	TGTGCCAGCAGCTTAGGGACAGGGAGGTACGAGCAGTACTTC	CASSLGTGRYEQYF
TRBJ1-3	TRBV6-1	many	NA	TGTGCCTCCCGGGTGGGGGGCGGAAACACCATATATTTT	CASRVGGGNTIYF
TRBJ1-2	TRBV5-1	many	NA	TGCGCCAGCAGCTTGGACCGGCTTTATGGCTACACCTTC	CASSLDRLYGYTF
TRBJ2-5	TRBV20-1	many	NA	TGCAGTGCTAGACTTTCCCCCGGGGAGACCCAGTACTTC	CSARLSPGETQYF
TRBJ2-7	TRBV5-1	many	TRBD2	TGCGCCAGCAGCTTAACTACTAGCGGGCGGACGTACGAGCAGTACTTC	CASSLTTSGRTYEQYF
TRBJ2-3	TRBV7-8	many	NA	TGTGCCAGCAGCTTAGCCGCTTCAGCGGAATACACAGATACGCAGTATTTT	CASSLAASAEYTDTQYF
TRBJ1-2	TRBV20-1	NA	NA	TGCAGTGCTAGTAGACGGTACGGCTACACCTTC	CSASRRYGYTF
TRBJ2-1	TRBV4-3	many	NA	TGCGCCAGCAGCCAAGATTCGGGGCTGGGAGGCAATGAGCAGTTCTTC	CASSQDSGLGGNEQFF
TRBJ2-1	TRBV5-1	NA	NA	TGCGCCAGCAGCTTTTCTATAGCCCGGAGTGTGCAGTTCTTC	CASSFSIARSVQFF
TRBJ1-5	TRBV14	NA	NA	TGTGCCAGCAGTCTTTCGAAAGGTCGCAATCAGCCCCAGCATTTT	CASSLSKGRNQPQHF
TRBJ2-7	TRBV7-6	medium-sized	NA	TGTGCCAGCAGCTTTGTGGGAGTCGGAGAGCAGTACTTC	CASSFVGVGEQYF
TRBJ2-1	TRBV7-6	many	NA	TGTGCCAGCAGCTTTACTACGTACAATGAGCAGTTCTTC	CASSFTTYNEQFF
TRBJ1-5	TRBV2	NA	NA	TGTGCCAGCAATGGACAGCGCAATCAGCCCCAGCATTTT	CASNGQRNQPQHF
TRBJ2-2	TRBV9	many	NA	TGTGCCAGCAGCGCGGGAGTTTACACCGGGGAGCTGTTTTTT	CASSAGVYTGELFF
TRBJ1-4	TRBV9	many	NA	TGTGCCAGCAGCCCAGAAGGGGGTTGGCTGTTTTTT	CASSPEGGWLFF
TRBJ2-7	TRBV4-3	many	NA	TGCGCCAGCAGCCATAAAGCGTCAGGTGGCTCCTACGAGCAGTACTTC	CASSHKASGGSYEQYF
TRBJ2-7	TRBV18	many	NA	TGTGCCAGCTCACCTACGGCCTACGAGCAGTACTTC	CASSPTAYEQYF
TRBJ2-7	TRBV7-9	many	NA	TGTGCCAGCGCCGTAGGGCTGGGGGACGAGCAGTACTTC	CASAVGLGDEQYF
TRBJ2-1	TRBV2	many	TRBD1	TGTGCCAGCAGTGAAGCGCTCCAAGGGACAGGGTTGACTAGTGAGCAGTTCTTC	CASSEALQGTGLTSEQFF
TRBJ2-5	TRBV20-1	many	NA	TGCAGTGCTAGACGGGGGTCACAAGAGACCCAGTACTTC	CSARRGSQETQYF
TRBJ1-4	TRBV20-1	many	NA	TGCAGTGCTAGAGATATGTTCTCAACTAATGAAAAACTGTTTTTT	CSARDMFSTNEKLFF
TRBJ2-1	TRBV7-3	many	NA	TGTGCCAGCAGCTCGAAGACAGGAGGCGAGCAGTTCTTC	CASSSKTGGEQFF